The 29 T cell receptor beta chains reported below all come from one sample, sequenced in a study of Ad26.COV2.S vaccination and SARS-CoV-2 variants. Only in-frame clones appear in the TCRdb table, and some are missing; sequencing was by immunoSEQ multiplex PCR. Of about 330,000 clones detected, roughly nine tenths appear once; the ten largest clones hold around 5.5%. Specified treatment: around 19 received Ad26.COV2.S at low or high dose, single or two shots; about 5 received placebo; per-sample allocation not given. Repertoires come from day 63 after the first vaccine or placebo injection. The input for sequencing was peripheral blood, taken in a trial of Ad26.COV2.S vaccine versus placebo. These receptors were taken from a person aged 18-60 years who received the Ad26.COV2.S COVID-19 vaccine or a placebo.

This rearrangement joins TRBV4-2 to TRBJ1-5, with 7 bases fitting TRBD1. This CDR3 spans 17 amino acids. Trimming removed 0 bases from V and 5 bases from J; junction bases left unmatched: 10. Germline values: CDR1 LGHNA, CDR2 YNFKEQ. As DNA, the CDR3 is TGTGCCAGCAGCCAAGAGAGTGGGACAGCCCTCGATCAGCCCCAGCATTTT. This codes for CASSQESGTALDQPQHF.

This chain connects TRBV7-8 to TRBJ1-2, with 9 bases that match TRBD1. Losses at the gene ends were 2 bases for V and 4 bases for J; bases not matched to a gene: 17. CDR3 length: 19 amino acids. Germline V lookup: CDR1 SGHVS, CDR2 FQNEAQ. This CDR3 reads CASSLIPDRGSQLSYGYTF. In DNA form, the CDR3 reads TGTGCCAGCAGCTTAATCCCGGACAGGGGAAGTCAGTTAAGCTATGGCTACACCTTC.

The V gene is TRBV4-1, the J gene TRBJ2-3; 8 nucleotides match TRBD1. The V segment lost 0 bases and the J segment 8 bases; nucleotides outside the gene matches: 16. Germline CDR1 is MGHRA and CDR2 is YSYEKL. This CDR3 is built from 18 residues. This chain's CDR3 is CASSQELLGQGIAGTQYF. CDR3 sequence (DNA): TGCGCCAGCAGCCAAGAGCTCCTTGGACAGGGCATCGCCGGTACGCAGTATTTT.

This chain links TRBV7-9 with TRBJ1-4; D gene unclear. The germline V and J ends were trimmed by 0 bases and 10 bases, with 12 bases remaining between them. CDR1 is SEHNR, CDR2 FQNEAQ, per germline (reference sequence). This CDR3 comprises 14 residues. As DNA, the CDR3 is TGTGCCAGCAGCTTAGCGCCCCCCGATAGAAAACTGTTTTTT. Protein: CASSLAPPDRKLFF.

This chain connects TRBV4-1 to TRBJ2-7; TRBD2 matches at 7 bases. In germline, CDR1 is MGHRA, CDR2 YSYEKL. J gave up 4 bases and V 0 bases, and 15 bases lay outside the gene matches. CDR3 length: 18 amino acids. The CDR3 spells CASSQEPPRRGYPYEQYF. The CDR3 nucleotides are TGCGCCAGCAGCCAAGAACCCCCCCGGCGGGGGTATCCATACGAGCAGTACTTC.

This sequence joins TRBV9 and TRBJ2-1, with 13 bases lining up with TRBD2. Germline CDR1 reads SGDLS; CDR2 reads YYNGEE. With 2 bases clipped from V and 0 bases from J, the junction kept 8 bases outside the gene matches. The CDR3 extends over 19 amino acids. Here the CDR3 DNA reads TGTGCCAGCAGCGTTCTAGGACTAGCGGGGGCTAGCTCCTACAATGAGCAGTTCTTC. Translated, it gives CASSVLGLAGASSYNEQFF.

The DNA for the CDR3 is TGTCTCGCGGGGACAGGGAGTTCCTATGGCTACACCTTC. It codes for CLAGTGSSYGYTF. V and J are TRBV28 and TRBJ1-2; 9 bases line up with TRBD1. In germline, CDR1 is MDHEN, CDR2 SYDVKM. CDR3 length: 13 amino acids.

This clone has just one count. The chain uses TRBV11-2 and TRBJ1-1, with a tentative D call TRBD1 (5 bases). Germline CDR1 reads SGHAT; CDR2 reads FQNNGV. Trimming removed 2 bases from V and 3 bases from J, with 10 bases in between. CDR3 length equals 14 residues. The CDR3 nucleotides are TGTGCCAGCAGCTTATACGGCAGGGACACTGAAGCTTTCTTT. Translated: CASSLYGRDTEAFF.

The genes are TRBV11-3 and TRBJ1-1, with TRBD1 as a possible D gene (5 bases). Trimming stripped 4 bases from V and 1 base from J, with 13 bases between. The CDR3 contains 15 residues. Germline V gene sequence: CDR1 SGHNT, CDR2 YENEEA. CDR3 protein: CASSSAGPGNTEAFF. The CDR3 DNA follows: TGTGCCAGCAGCTCAGCAGGGCCAGGGAACACTGAAGCTTTCTTT.

The rearrangement joins TRBV18 to TRBJ2-2, with D possibly being TRBD1 or TRBD2 (5 bases each). This CDR3 is 16 amino acids long. CDR1 KGHSH and CDR2 LQKENI come from the germline V gene. Trimming shortened V by 1 base and J by 4 bases, and 13 bases separated the two germline ends. This chain's CDR3 is CASSPRRDASTGELFF. CDR3 coding DNA: TGTGCCAGCTCACCACGAAGGGACGCCAGCACCGGGGAGCTGTTTTTT.

This clone was seen once. The chain combines TRBV6-1 with TRBJ1-6; D gene uncertain. V lost 2 bases and J 7 bases, leaving 6 bases between the germline ends. The CDR3 runs 13 residues. The germline V gene has CDR1 MNHNS and CDR2 SASEGT. The chain's CDR3 is CASSETENSPLHF. The CDR3 DNA is TGTGCCAGCAGTGAAACAGAAAATTCACCCCTCCACTTT.

The chain uses TRBV11-3 and TRBJ2-7, with D perhaps given as TRBD1 or TRBD2 (6 bases each). This CDR3 region has 16 residues. CDR1 and CDR2 (germline): SGHNT, YENEEA. V lost 4 bases and J lost 1, with 17 bases in between. The CDR3 DNA follows: TGTGCCAGCAGCTCCCGGCCAGGGGAGGATTCCTACGAGCAGTACGTC. This codes for CASSSRPGEDSYEQYV.

This chain joins TRBV7-9 and TRBJ2-2; D not certain. CDR1 is SEHNR, CDR2 FQNEAQ, per germline (reference sequence). The CDR3 loop spans 19 amino acids. Trimming cost V 0 bases and J 5 bases, with 22 bases left between them. CDR3 coding DNA: TGTGCCAGCAGCTTAGCGCTAGGTCCGAGGAGAAGTGGAACCGGGGAGCTGTTTTTT. Protein sequence: CASSLALGPRRSGTGELFF.

The V call is TRBV12-3 or TRBV12-4, the J call TRBJ1-5; the D gene is possibly TRBD1 (6 bases). Trimming removed 6 bases at V and 6 bases at J, with 12 bases between. This CDR3 contains 13 residues. CDR3: CASRSQGVQPQHF. The CDR3 bases are TGTGCCAGCAGATCACAGGGAGTTCAGCCCCAGCATTTT.

The rearrangement links TRBV29-1 to TRBJ1-2; tentative D call: TRBD1 (6 bases). CDR1 and CDR2 from the germline V gene are SQVTM and ANQGSEA. This CDR3 is built from 13 residues. The germline V and J ends were trimmed by 5 bases and 9 bases, with 19 bases remaining between them. The CDR3: CSVIRGVPWSYTF. The CDR3 DNA sequence: TGCAGCGTTATCAGGGGAGTCCCCTGGAGCTACACCTTC. The entire variable domain, with the rest obtained from reference TRBV29-1 and TRBJ1-2, is as follows: SAVISQKPSRDICQRGTSLTIQCQVDSQVTMMFWYRQQPGQSLTLIATANQGSEATYESGFVIDKFPISRPNLTFSTLTVSNMSPEDSSIYLCSVIRGVPWSYTFGSGTRLTVV.

CDR3 sequence reads: CASSQWSSSNTEAFF. CDR3 nucleotide sequence: TGCGCCAGCAGCCAATGGTCGTCTTCGAACACTGAAGCTTTCTTT. This chain connects TRBV4-1 to TRBJ1-1, with D unresolved. CDR3 size: 15 residues. V was trimmed by 2 bases and J by 1 base, leaving 11 bases between them. CDR1 and CDR2 from the germline V gene are MGHRA and YSYEKL.

V usage is TRBV6-2 or TRBV6-3 and J usage is TRBJ1-1, with D perhaps TRBD1 (6 bases). Trimming left V 5 bases short and J 1 base short, with 11 bases between. Germline lookup yields CDR1 MNHEY and CDR2 SVGEGT. The CDR3 sequence is 14 residues long. The CDR3 protein is CASSDLGQNTEAFF. For the CDR3, the DNA is TGTGCCAGCAGTGACCTGGGACAGAACACTGAAGCTTTCTTT.

This clone was found once. The V call is TRBV7-2, the J call TRBJ2-7, with 10 bases aligning to TRBD2. The V segment lost 5 bases and the J segment 4 bases; nucleotides outside the gene matches: 8. Germline values: CDR1 SGHTA, CDR2 FQGNSA. CDR3 size: 15 residues. CDR3 region: CASSPGGSGRYEQYV. The CDR3 DNA reads TGTGCCAGCAGCCCCGGGGGTAGCGGGAGGTACGAGCAGTACGTC.

V is TRBV5-1 and J is TRBJ2-1; 7 positions agree with TRBD2. Germline lookup yields CDR1 SGHRS and CDR2 YFSETQ. The CDR3 spans 14 residues. Trimming took 0 bases from V and 5 from J; bases not matched to a gene: 2. CDR3 nucleotides: TGCGCCAGCAGCTTGGTGCTAGCGGACAATGAGCAGTTCTTC. Translation gives CASSLVLADNEQFF.

The chain links TRBV18 to TRBJ1-2, with TRBD1 matching 10 bases. The ends lost 4 bases at V and 6 bases at J; junction bases unmatched: 2. Germline V gene lookup returns CDR1 KGHSH and CDR2 LQKENI. CDR3 size: 13 residues. The CDR3 spells CASSLGQGDGYTF. CDR3 nucleotide sequence: TGTGCCAGCTCACTCGGACAGGGGGATGGCTACACCTTC.

The rearrangement joins TRBV7-3 to TRBJ2-3, with D possibly being TRBD2 (6 bases). CDR3 length: 17 residues. V dropped 1 base and J dropped 1 base, with 15 bases sitting between them. Germline loops: CDR1 SGHTA, CDR2 FQGTGA. CDR3 residues: CASSLSWDGRGTDTQYF. CDR3 nucleotide sequence: TGTGCCAGCAGCTTAAGTTGGGACGGGAGAGGCACAGATACGCAGTATTTT.

The rearrangement joins TRBV18 to TRBJ1-2, with D possibly TRBD1 on 5 matching bases. Deletions cut 0 bases from V and 4 bases from J, with 12 bases between. This CDR3 is 15 amino acids long. Germline CDR1 KGHSH, CDR2 LQKENI. CDR3 bases: TGTGCCAGCTCACCACCGTGGGGCGCCAGCTATGGCTACACCTTC. Amino acids: CASSPPWGASYGYTF.

Notes on this clone: Other DNA sequences within the sample encode an identical CDR3. The chain couples TRBV5-1 to TRBJ2-2; 7 bases line up with TRBD2. Germline trimming cut 2 bases from V and 5 bases from J; bases unmatched to any gene: 0. There are 13 residues in the CDR3. Germline V lookup: CDR1 SGHRS, CDR2 YFSETQ. The CDR3 sequence is CASSLAGTGELFF. DNA of the CDR3: TGCGCCAGCAGCTTAGCGGGAACCGGGGAGCTGTTTTTT.

This sequence joins TRBV2 and TRBJ2-5; D is possibly TRBD2 (7 bases). The CDR3 contains 13 residues. The germline CDR1 and CDR2 sequences are SNHLY and FYNNEI. Trimming cost V 9 bases and J 4 bases, with 15 bases left between them. The CDR3 region is CASQVGGAETQYF. The DNA for the CDR3 is TGTGCCAGTCAGGTGGGGGGGGCAGAGACCCAGTACTTC.

This clone was seen once. This chain links TRBV4-3 with TRBJ2-5, with D perhaps matching TRBD1 (6 bases). The germline V gene has CDR1 LGHNA and CDR2 YSLEER. V was pared by 1 base and J by 1 base, with 13 bases between. The CDR3 contains 16 residues. The CDR3 DNA follows: TGCGCCAGCAGCCAAGGCAGGGGTGAGGGCCAAGAGACCCAGTACTTC. Its protein product is CASSQGRGEGQETQYF.

V is TRBV28 and J is TRBJ2-7, with D hard to call. With 8 bases removed from V and 2 bases from J, the gap between germline ends came to 13 bases. Germline V gene sequence: CDR1 MDHEN, CDR2 SYDVKM. The CDR3 contains 13 residues. Written as DNA, the CDR3 is TGTGCCAGCTACTCTTCTCTAGCCTACGAGCAGTACTTC. As protein: CASYSSLAYEQYF.

V is TRBV4-3 and J is TRBJ2-1, with D tentatively TRBD1 or TRBD2 (5 bases each). The CDR3 totals 15 residues. The germline CDR1 and CDR2 sequences are LGHNA and YSLEER. V shed 1 base and J shed 1 base, with 8 bases lying between them. This CDR3 is CASSQVEGSYNEQFF. The DNA for the CDR3 is TGCGCCAGCAGCCAAGTTGAGGGGTCCTACAATGAGCAGTTCTTC.

The chain couples TRBV27 to TRBJ2-7, with D perhaps given as TRBD1 or TRBD2 (6 bases each). Germline V lookup: CDR1 MNHEY, CDR2 SMNVEV (reference sequence). CDR3 size: 14 residues. Trimming removed 3 bases from V and 7 bases from J, with 16 bases in between. The CDR3 nucleotides read TGTGCCAGCAGTTTCCGGGGACTGGGGGCTGAGCAGTACGTC. Translating gives CASSFRGLGAEQYV.

V and J are TRBV4-3 and TRBJ2-7; no clear D. The CDR3 is made up of 15 amino acids. Trimming cost V 3 bases and J 4 bases, with 16 bases left between them. Per germline, CDR1 LGHNA and CDR2 YSLEER. In nucleotides, the CDR3 is TGCGCCAGCAGCCACCTGAGCAACGGATGGTACGAGCAGTACTTC. Protein sequence: CASSHLSNGWYEQYF.